Ten or more counts support the clone carrying this TCR beta chain. The record originates from a study of T cells in Graves' hyperthyroidism and ophthalmopathy. RNA transcripts served as the template for amplifying TCR beta CDR3 regions. HTBI primers were employed in a first-round RT-PCR of the TCR CDR3. TCRdb re-called the multiplex PCR reads with MiXCR, one entry per CDR3 protein. The table shows a few hundred thousand distinct CDR3 sequences, with roughly 13% occurring only once. This CDR3 is 15 amino acids long. Trimming cost V 4 bases and J 2 bases, with 15 bases left between them. Germline CDR1 and CDR2: PRHDT and FYEKMQ (reference sequence).

The chain uses TRBV13 and TRBJ2-7; D is possibly TRBD1 or TRBD2 (6 bases each). The sample was blood. This clonotype was obtained from a young man with Graves' hyperthyroidism that later progressed to Graves' ophthalmopathy. CDR3 bases: TGTGCCAGCAGCTCCCGCCAAGGGGGGCCCTACGAGCAGTACTTC. It encodes CASSSRQGGPYEQYF.